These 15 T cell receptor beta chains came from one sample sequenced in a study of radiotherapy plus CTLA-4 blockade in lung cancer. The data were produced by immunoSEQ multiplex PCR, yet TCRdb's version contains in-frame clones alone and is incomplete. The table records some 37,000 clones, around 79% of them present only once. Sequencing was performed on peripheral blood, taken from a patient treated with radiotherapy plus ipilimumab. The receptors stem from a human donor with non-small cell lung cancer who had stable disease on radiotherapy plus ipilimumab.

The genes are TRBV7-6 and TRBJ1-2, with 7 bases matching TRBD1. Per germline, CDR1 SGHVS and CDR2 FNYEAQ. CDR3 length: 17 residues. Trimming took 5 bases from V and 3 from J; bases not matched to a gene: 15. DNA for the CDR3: TGTGCCAGCAGCCGATCGTCAGGGGGAAGGAATGACTATGGCTACACCTTC. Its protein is CASSRSSGGRNDYGYTF.

The CDR3 nucleotides read TGTGCCAGCGAACCGGGACAGCTTAAAAACTATGGCTACACCTTC. Amino acid sequence: CASEPGQLKNYGYTF. This sequence joins TRBV6-4 and TRBJ1-2, with 7 positions matching TRBD1. Looked up from germline, CDR1 is MRHNA and CDR2 is SNTAGT. Trimming cost V 8 bases and J 2 bases; bases outside gene matches: 11. This CDR3 has 15 residues.

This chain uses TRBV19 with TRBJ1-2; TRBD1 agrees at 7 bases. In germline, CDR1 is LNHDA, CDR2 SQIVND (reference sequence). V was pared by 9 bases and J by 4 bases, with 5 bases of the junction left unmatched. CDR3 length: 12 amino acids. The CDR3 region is CASTDRVYGYTF. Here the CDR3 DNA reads TGTGCCAGCACCGACAGGGTCTATGGCTACACCTTC. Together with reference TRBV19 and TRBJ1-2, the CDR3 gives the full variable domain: DGGITQSPKYLFRKEGQNVTLSCEQNLNHDAMYWYRQDPGQGLRLIYYSQIVNDFQKGDIAEGYSVSREKKESFPLTVTSAQKNPTAFYLCASTDRVYGYTFGSGTRLTVV.

CDR3 coding DNA: TGCGCCAGCAGTGGGGGCGGCAGCGTGAACACCGGGGAGCTGTTTTTT. Its protein product is CASSGGGSVNTGELFF. The gene calls are TRBV10-1 and TRBJ2-2; D possibly corresponds to TRBD1 (5 bases). This CDR3 spans 16 amino acids. Germline values: CDR1 WNHNN, CDR2 SYGVQD (reference sequence). The V and J ends lost 4 bases and 1 base respectively, with 13 bases between them.

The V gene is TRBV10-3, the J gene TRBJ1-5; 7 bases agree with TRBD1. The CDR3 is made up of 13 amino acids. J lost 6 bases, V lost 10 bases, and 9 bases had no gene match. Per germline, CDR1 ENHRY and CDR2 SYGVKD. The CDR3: CATLSGGGQPQHF. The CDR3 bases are TGTGCCACCCTTTCAGGGGGAGGTCAGCCCCAGCATTTT.

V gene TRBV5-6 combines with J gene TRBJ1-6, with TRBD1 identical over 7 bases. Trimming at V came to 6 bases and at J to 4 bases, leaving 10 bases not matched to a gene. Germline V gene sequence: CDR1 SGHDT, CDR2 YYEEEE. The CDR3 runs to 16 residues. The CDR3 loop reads CASTFGQDFYNSPLHF. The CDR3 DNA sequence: TGTGCCAGCACCTTCGGACAGGACTTTTATAATTCACCCCTCCACTTT. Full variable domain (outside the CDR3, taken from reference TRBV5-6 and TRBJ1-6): DAGVTQSPTHLIKTRGQQVTLRCSPKSGHDTVSWYQQALGQGPQFIFQYYEEEERQRGNFPDRFSGHQFPNYSSELNVNALLLGDSALYLCASTFGQDFYNSPLHFGNGTRLTVT.

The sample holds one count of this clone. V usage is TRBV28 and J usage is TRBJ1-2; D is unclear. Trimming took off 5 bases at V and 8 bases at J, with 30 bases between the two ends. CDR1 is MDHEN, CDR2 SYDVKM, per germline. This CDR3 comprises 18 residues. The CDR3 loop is CASSPYGRRAQSSSGYTF. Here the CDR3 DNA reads TGTGCCAGCAGTCCCTACGGACGGAGGGCCCAGAGCTCGAGCGGCTACACCTTC.

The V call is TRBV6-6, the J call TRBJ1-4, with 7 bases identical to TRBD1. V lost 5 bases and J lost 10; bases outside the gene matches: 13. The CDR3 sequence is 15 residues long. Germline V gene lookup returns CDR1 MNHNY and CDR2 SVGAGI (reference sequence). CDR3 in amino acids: CASSQPTGDDRKLFF. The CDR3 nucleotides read TGTGCCAGCAGTCAACCTACAGGGGATGATAGAAAACTGTTTTTT.

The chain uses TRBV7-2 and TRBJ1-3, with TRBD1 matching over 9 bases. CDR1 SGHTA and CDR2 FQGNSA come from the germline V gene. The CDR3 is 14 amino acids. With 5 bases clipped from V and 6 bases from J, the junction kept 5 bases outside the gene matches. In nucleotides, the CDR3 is TGTGCCAGCAGCACAACAGGGGGCCTAAACACCATATATTTT. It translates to CASSTTGGLNTIYF.

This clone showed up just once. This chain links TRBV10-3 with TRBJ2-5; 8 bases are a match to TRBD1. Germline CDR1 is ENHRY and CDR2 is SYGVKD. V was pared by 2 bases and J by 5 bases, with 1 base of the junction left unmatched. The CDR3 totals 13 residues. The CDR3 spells CAISERTGETQYF. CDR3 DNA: TGTGCCATCAGTGAGCGGACAGGGGAGACCCAGTACTTC.

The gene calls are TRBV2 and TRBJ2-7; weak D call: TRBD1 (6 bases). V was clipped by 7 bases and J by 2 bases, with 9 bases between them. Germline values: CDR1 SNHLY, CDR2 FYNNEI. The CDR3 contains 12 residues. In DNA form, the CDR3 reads TGTGCCAGCAACAGGGATACCTACGAGCAGTACGTC. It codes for CASNRDTYEQYV.

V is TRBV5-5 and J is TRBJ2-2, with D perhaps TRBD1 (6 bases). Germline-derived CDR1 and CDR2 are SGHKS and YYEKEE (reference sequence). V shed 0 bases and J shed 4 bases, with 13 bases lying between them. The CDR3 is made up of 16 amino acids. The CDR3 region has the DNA TGTGCCAGCAGCTTGGAGGGACATCTTGCCACCGGGGAGCTGTTTTTT. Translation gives CASSLEGHLATGELFF. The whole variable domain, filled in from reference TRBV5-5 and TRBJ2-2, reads DAGVTQSPTHLIKTRGQQVTLRCSPISGHKSVSWYQQVLGQGPQFIFQYYEKEERGRGNFPDRFSARQFPNYSSELNVNALLLGDSALYLCASSLEGHLATGELFFGEGSRLTVL.

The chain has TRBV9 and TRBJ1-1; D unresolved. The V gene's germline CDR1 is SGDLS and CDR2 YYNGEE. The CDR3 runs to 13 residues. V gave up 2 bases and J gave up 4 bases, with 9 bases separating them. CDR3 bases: TGTGCCAGCAGCGTTGGAACAGCCACTGAAGCTTTCTTT. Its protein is CASSVGTATEAFF.

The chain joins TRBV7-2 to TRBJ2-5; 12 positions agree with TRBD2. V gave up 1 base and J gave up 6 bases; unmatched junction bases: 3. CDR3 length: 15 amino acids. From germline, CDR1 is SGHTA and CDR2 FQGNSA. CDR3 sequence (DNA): TGTGCCAGCAGCTTAGGGACTAGCGGGGAGAAGACCCAGTACTTC. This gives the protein CASSLGTSGEKTQYF.

The chain's CDR3 is CASSRTGSSYEQYF. The CDR3 region has the DNA TGTGCCAGCAGCAGGACAGGATCCTCCTACGAGCAGTACTTC. V and J are TRBV7-9 and TRBJ2-7; 7 nucleotides line up with TRBD1. V lost 5 bases and J lost 0; bases outside the gene matches: 4. Germline CDR1 and CDR2: SEHNR and FQNEAQ (reference sequence). The CDR3 loop spans 14 amino acids.